Below, 28 T cell receptor beta chains from the same sample are listed, as sequenced in a study of control samples from healthy donors and cancer patients (dated by TCRdb to 2020 to 2022). Receptors were amplified or captured by the immunoSEQ multiplex PCR assay. TCRdb's version of the immuneACCESS table is confined to in-frame rearrangements and falls short of the full clone set. An unresolved V gene accounts for under half of the shortfall where checked; the remainder is of unknown origin. The sample table includes some 180,000 clones. The ten largest clones capture under 2.5% of the sample. The material sequenced was blood. The receptors were gathered from a woman in her thirties in good health.

V and J are TRBV5-8 and TRBJ1-1; tentative D call: TRBD1 (5 bases). Germline CDR1 is SGHTS and CDR2 is YDEGEE. The CDR3 runs to 17 residues. Trimming stripped 0 bases from V and 0 bases from J, with 15 bases between. CDR3 sequence (DNA): TGTGCCAGCAGCTTGGGCAGGGCAACGTACATGAACACTGAAGCTTTCTTT. Translation gives CASSLGRATYMNTEAFF.

The chain is built from TRBV7-6 and TRBJ2-2; D is undetermined. Germline V CDR1 and CDR2: SGHVS, FNYEAQ. V was trimmed by 3 bases and J by 1 base, leaving 9 bases between them. The CDR3 consists of 15 residues. CDR3 sequence: CASSFGTRNTGELFF. CDR3 coding DNA: TGTGCCAGCAGCTTCGGAACGAGGAACACCGGGGAGCTGTTTTTT.

The chain recombines TRBV12-3 or TRBV12-4 with TRBJ1-2, with no clear D. CDR3 length: 13 residues. Deletions cut 4 bases from V and 4 bases from J, with 10 bases between. CDR3 DNA sequence: TGTGCCAGCAGTTACGACGGAGTCTATGGCTACACCTTC. Translating gives CASSYDGVYGYTF.

The chain couples TRBV12-3 or TRBV12-4 to TRBJ2-5; possible D gene TRBD2, 5 bases. The CDR3 covers 13 residues. The V end was cut by 2 bases, the J end by 5 bases, with 9 bases between. CDR3 nucleotide sequence: TGTGCCAGCAGTTTATTGAGGGTGGAGACCCAGTACTTC. Its translation is CASSLLRVETQYF.

The chain has TRBV5-1 and TRBJ1-4; D unresolved. Germline CDR1 reads SGHRS; CDR2 reads YFSETQ. CDR3 length equals 12 residues. Trimming left V 4 bases short and J 5 bases short, with 6 bases between. The DNA for the CDR3 is TGCGCCAGCAGCCTCTTAAATGAAAAACTGTTTTTT. Residues: CASSLLNEKLFF.

The chain combines TRBV11-2 with TRBJ2-3, with D unclear. V lost 1 base and J lost 2, with 4 bases in between. CDR1 and CDR2 from the germline V gene are SGHAT and FQNNGV. The CDR3 loop spans 13 amino acids. Here the CDR3 reads CASSLGLTDTQYF. In DNA form, the CDR3 reads TGTGCCAGCAGCTTAGGTCTCACAGATACGCAGTATTTT.

The chain uses TRBV6-2 or TRBV6-3 and TRBJ1-2; weak D call: TRBD1 (5 bases). The CDR3 consists of 14 residues. The V end lost 2 bases, the J end lost 4 bases, and 11 bases lay between the germline ends. The V gene's germline CDR1 is MNHEY and CDR2 SVGEGT. For the CDR3, the DNA is TGTGCCAGCAGTTACACCGGGACGTCCTATGGCTACACCTTC. It encodes CASSYTGTSYGYTF.

This chain joins TRBV19 and TRBJ2-3; D call uncertain. The V gene's germline CDR1 is LNHDA and CDR2 SQIVND (reference sequence). Trimming shortened V by 3 bases and J by 2 bases, and 9 bases separated the two germline ends. The CDR3 is 14 residues long. The CDR3 coding sequence is TGTGCCAGTAGTATCAAGTTACTCACAGATACGCAGTATTTT. The encoded protein is CASSIKLLTDTQYF.

The rearrangement links TRBV12-3 or TRBV12-4 to TRBJ2-7, with D unclear. V was cut by 5 bases and J by 6 bases, with 11 bases left in between. This CDR3 is built from 12 residues. The CDR3 nucleotides read TGTGCCAGCAGTCTACAGTCCACCGAGCAGTACTTC. This sequence encodes CASSLQSTEQYF.

The CDR3 spells CATSGEMDGEQYF. In DNA form, the CDR3 reads TGTGCCACCAGCGGCGAGATGGACGGCGAGCAGTACTTC. This sequence joins TRBV15 and TRBJ2-7; D ambiguous. The CDR3 is 13 residues long. CDR1 is LNHNV and CDR2 is YYDKDF in the germline V gene (reference sequence). The V end lost 5 bases, the J end lost 6 bases, and 14 bases lay between the germline ends.

J is TRBJ1-1 and V is TRBV3-1 (or the pseudogene TRBV3-2); 8 nucleotides align to TRBD1. The CDR3 extends over 18 amino acids. Per the germline V gene, CDR1 is LGHDT and CDR2 is YNNKEL (reference sequence). The V and J ends lost 1 base and 0 bases, in that order; junction bases with no gene match: 10. CDR3 DNA: TGTGCCAGCAGCCAAGCCACGCCAGGGGGCTTTATGAACACTGAAGCTTTCTTT. It is translated as CASSQATPGGFMNTEAFF.

This CDR3 is CASSPPGGGPGYTF. The DNA of the CDR3 is TGTGCCAGCAGTCCCCCCGGGGGGGGGCCCGGCTACACCTTC. This chain links TRBV6-1 with TRBJ1-2; D is possibly TRBD1 (6 bases). CDR3 length: 14 amino acids. The germline gives CDR1 MNHNS, CDR2 SASEGT. V lost 5 bases and J lost 8, with 18 bases in between.

The rearrangement joins TRBV27 to TRBJ1-4; D unresolved. Trimming took 4 bases from V and 4 from J, leaving 19 bases between them. The CDR3 spans 17 residues. Germline V gene data show CDR1 as MNHEY and CDR2 as SMNVEV (reference sequence). CDR3 nucleotide sequence: TGTGCCAGCAGTTGGAGGGAGGGCCCTGGCTATAATGAAAAACTGTTTTTT. It specifies CASSWREGPGYNEKLFF.

The J gene is TRBJ1-1, the V gene TRBV9; TRBD1 matches at 8 bases. This CDR3 has 16 residues. Trimming removed 0 bases from V and 4 bases from J; junction bases left unmatched: 8. Germline values: CDR1 SGDLS, CDR2 YYNGEE. The CDR3 DNA reads TGTGCCAGCAGCGTAGGGTTCCGGACAGGGAGCACTGAAGCTTTCTTT. It specifies CASSVGFRTGSTEAFF.

The chain couples TRBV5-1 to TRBJ1-4; D may be TRBD1 (5 bases). Germline V lookup: CDR1 SGHRS, CDR2 YFSETQ. Deletions cut 4 bases from V and 6 bases from J, with 13 bases between. CDR3 length: 14 amino acids. This CDR3 reads CASSGGGLDEKLFF. The DNA for the CDR3 is TGCGCCAGCAGCGGGGGAGGATTGGATGAAAAACTGTTTTTT. The complete variable domain, with remaining parts taken from reference TRBV5-1 and TRBJ1-4, reads KAGVTQTPRYLIKTRGQQVTLSCSPISGHRSVSWYQQTPGQGLQFLFEYFSETQRNKGNFPGRFSGRQFSNSRSEMNVSTLELGDSALYLCASSGGGLDEKLFFGSGTQLSVL.

V is TRBV7-9 and J is TRBJ1-6; no clear D gene. V was trimmed by 1 base and J by 9 bases, leaving 10 bases between them. This CDR3 has 14 amino acids. CDR1 is SEHNR and CDR2 is FQNEAQ in the germline V gene (reference sequence). For the CDR3, the DNA is TGTGCCAGCAGCTTAGGTCGAGCCCCTTCACCCCTCCACTTT. Translating gives CASSLGRAPSPLHF.

The V and J genes are TRBV18 and TRBJ1-4, with D hard to call. Germline V gives CDR1 KGHSH, CDR2 LQKENI. V was pared by 0 bases and J by 8 bases, with 10 bases between. The CDR3 is 14 amino acids. The CDR3 reads CASSPPGSREKLFF. CDR3 nucleotide sequence: TGTGCCAGCTCACCACCGGGATCTCGGGAAAAACTGTTTTTT.

The chain combines TRBV18 with TRBJ2-1; D unclear. Deletions cut 0 bases from V and 10 bases from J, with 7 bases between. The germline CDR1 and CDR2 sequences are KGHSH and LQKENI. The CDR3 has 12 amino acids. The CDR3 sequence: CASSPPPREQFF. CDR3 nucleotides: TGTGCCAGCTCACCACCCCCGAGGGAGCAGTTCTTC.

The chain has TRBV6-5 and TRBJ2-3; 8 nucleotides align to TRBD2. The CDR3 is 14 residues long. Germline lookup yields CDR1 MNHEY and CDR2 SVGAGI. V lost 7 bases and J lost 1; bases outside the gene matches: 4. The CDR3 loop reads CASTSSGGTDTQYF. The CDR3 region has the DNA TGTGCCAGCACCAGTAGCGGGGGCACAGATACGCAGTATTTT.

This chain links TRBV4-1 with TRBJ1-2; D perhaps matches TRBD1 (5 bases). V dropped 0 bases and J dropped 0 bases, with 11 bases sitting between them. The germline V gene has CDR1 MGHRA and CDR2 YSYEKL. The CDR3 consists of 16 residues. CDR3 in amino acids: CASSQDAGPPNYGYTF. The DNA of the CDR3 is TGCGCCAGCAGCCAAGACGCAGGGCCACCTAACTATGGCTACACCTTC.

The rearrangement joins TRBV28 to TRBJ1-2; D uncertain. Trimming cost V 5 bases and J 4 bases, with 20 bases left between them. This CDR3 contains 16 residues. Germline assignment: CDR1 MDHEN and CDR2 SYDVKM. The CDR3 region is CASSQLWVEGPYGYTF. DNA for the CDR3: TGTGCCAGCAGTCAACTATGGGTTGAGGGCCCCTATGGCTACACCTTC.

The chain links TRBV28 to TRBJ1-2; weak D call: TRBD1 (5 bases). The length of the CDR3 is 15 residues. The germline V and J ends were trimmed by 3 bases and 4 bases, with 15 bases remaining between them. Per the germline V gene, CDR1 is MDHEN and CDR2 is SYDVKM. This CDR3 reads CASSFPSQGSYGYTF. The CDR3 nucleotides read TGTGCCAGCAGTTTCCCCTCCCAGGGCTCCTATGGCTACACCTTC.

The chain recombines TRBV28 with TRBJ1-4, with 7 bases identical to TRBD1. CDR1 and CDR2 from the germline V gene are MDHEN and SYDVKM. The J segment lost 8 bases and the V segment lost 10 bases, leaving 16 bases of the junction unmatched. The CDR3 has 15 residues. The CDR3 here is CATGRGDREAEKLFF. DNA of the CDR3: TGTGCCACCGGTAGAGGAGACAGGGAGGCGGAAAAACTGTTTTTT.

This chain links TRBV3-1 (or the pseudogene TRBV3-2) with TRBJ2-1; 10 positions agree with TRBD2. The CDR3 sequence is 16 residues long. Germline V gives CDR1 LGHDT, CDR2 YNNKEL (reference sequence). V dropped 4 bases and J dropped 10; count of bases not matched to a gene: 13. The CDR3 region is CASSRDSGGSPWEQFF. CDR3 in DNA: TGTGCCAGCAGCCGAGATAGCGGGGGGTCGCCGTGGGAGCAGTTCTTC.

V and J are TRBV25-1 and TRBJ2-6; D uncertain. Per the germline V gene, CDR1 is MGHDK and CDR2 is SYGVNS. V gave up 3 bases and J gave up 0 bases, with 9 bases separating them. This CDR3 spans 16 amino acids. CDR3 bases: TGTGCCAGCAGTGATTTGGACGGCTCTGGGGCCAACGTCCTGACTTTC. It encodes CASSDLDGSGANVLTF. Supplemented by reference TRBV25-1 and TRBJ2-6, the full variable domain reads EADIYQTPRYLVIGTGKKITLECSQTMGHDKMYWYQQDPGMELHLIHYSYGVNSTEKGDLSSESTVSRIRTEHFPLTLESARPSHTSQYLCASSDLDGSGANVLTFGAGSRLTVL.

This chain uses TRBV18 with TRBJ2-5; no reliable D call. With 2 bases removed from V and 3 bases from J, the gap between germline ends came to 10 bases. Germline CDR1 reads KGHSH; CDR2 reads LQKENI. The length of the CDR3 is 14 residues. CDR3 in amino acids: CASSPVGPEETQYF. Written as DNA, the CDR3 is TGTGCCAGCTCACCAGTCGGGCCCGAAGAGACCCAGTACTTC.

This rearrangement joins TRBV30 to TRBJ1-1, with D tentatively TRBD1 (5 bases). Germline-derived CDR1 and CDR2 are GTSNPN and SVGIG (reference sequence). V was shortened by 4 bases and J by 9 bases, with 9 bases between the two germline ends. The CDR3 consists of 10 residues. The CDR3 reads CAWIGAKAFF. The CDR3 nucleotides read TGTGCCTGGATTGGGGCCAAAGCTTTCTTT.

The chain couples TRBV7-2 to TRBJ1-3, with D possibly matching TRBD1 (6 bases). The CDR3 runs to 15 residues. From germline, CDR1 is SGHTA and CDR2 FQGNSA. Trimming took off 5 bases at V and 2 bases at J, with 13 bases between the two ends. In DNA form, the CDR3 reads TGTGCCAGCAGCCTCCAACAGGGTGCTGGAAACACCATATATTTT. It encodes CASSLQQGAGNTIYF.